Shown below are 17 T cell receptor beta chains from a single sample sequenced in a study of T cell responses to AZD1222 COVID-19 vaccine (dated by TCRdb to the early 2020s). The time point label corresponds to: baseline before first vaccination. The library was produced with the immunoSEQ multiplex PCR assay. TCRdb provides this immuneACCESS table in a form limited to in-frame rearrangements. Some clones are lacking; in checked studies, under half of them reflect an unresolved V gene, and why the rest are absent is not known. This sample has some 130,000 clones in its table, and 85% to 90% of those were observed once. The top ten clonotypes cover more than 20% of the sample. Sequencing used peripheral blood, obtained on day 0 of AZD1222 vaccination. Receptor source: an adult in good health.

The J gene is TRBJ2-7, the V gene TRBV11-2, with D perhaps matching TRBD2 (5 bases). Germline V gene sequence: CDR1 SGHAT, CDR2 FQNNGV. Trimming took 4 bases from V and 0 from J, leaving 10 bases between them. The CDR3 runs 14 residues. CDR3 protein: CASSSDWSSYEQYF. DNA for the CDR3: TGTGCCAGCAGCTCGGACTGGAGCTCCTACGAGCAGTACTTC.

This clone was counted between two and nine times. This chain links TRBV10-3 with TRBJ1-2; possibly TRBD1 for D (5 bases). The ends were cut back, 0 bases at V and 8 bases at J, with 16 bases in the middle. This CDR3 has 15 residues. The germline V gene encodes CDR1 ENHRY and CDR2 SYGVKD. CDR3 amino acids: CAISESATRVGGYTF. Here the CDR3 DNA reads TGTGCCATCAGTGAGTCGGCTACCAGGGTGGGAGGCTACACCTTC.

The V and J genes are TRBV18 and TRBJ1-4; the D is unclear. This CDR3 contains 17 residues. Trimming removed 0 bases at V and 4 bases at J, with 15 bases between. CDR1 is KGHSH, CDR2 LQKENI, per germline. The CDR3 spells CASSPPSGVEGNEKLFF. CDR3 coding DNA: TGTGCCAGCTCACCACCGTCCGGGGTTGAGGGTAATGAAAAACTGTTTTTT.

This sequence joins TRBV4-1 and TRBJ2-7; the match to TRBD2 covers 9 bases. Losses at the gene ends were 1 base for V and 3 bases for J; bases not matched to a gene: 7. CDR1 is MGHRA and CDR2 is YSYEKL in the germline V gene. The CDR3 spans 16 residues. The CDR3 DNA follows: TGCGCCAGCAGCCAAGGGTCTAGAGCGGGGGGCTACGAGCAGTACTTC. Translation: CASSQGSRAGGYEQYF.

The chain recombines TRBV5-5 with TRBJ1-6; unclear D gene. V lost 5 bases to trimming and J lost 7 bases, with 13 bases between them. Germline CDR1 and CDR2: SGHKS and YYEKEE (reference sequence). The CDR3 sequence is 14 residues long. The CDR3 DNA reads as TGTGCCAGCAGTCCCGGGGTTGACAATTCACCCCTCCACTTT. It encodes CASSPGVDNSPLHF.

V usage is TRBV7-9 and J usage is TRBJ1-2; D may be TRBD1 (6 bases). V lost 6 bases and J 6 bases, leaving 11 bases between the germline ends. The CDR3 totals 12 residues. Germline CDR1 is SEHNR and CDR2 is FQNEAQ (reference sequence). CDR3 region: CASRKGEDGYTF. The DNA for the CDR3 is TGTGCCAGCAGGAAGGGGGAGGATGGCTACACCTTC.

The V and J genes are TRBV7-9 and TRBJ1-5; weak D call: TRBD1 (5 bases). The CDR3 is 14 residues long. V was shortened by 4 bases and J by 2 bases, with 9 bases between the two germline ends. From germline, CDR1 is SEHNR and CDR2 FQNEAQ (reference sequence). Here the CDR3 reads CASSWDGGNQPQHF. The CDR3 nucleotides read TGTGCCAGCAGCTGGGACGGTGGCAATCAGCCCCAGCATTTT.

The chain joins TRBV24-1 to TRBJ1-4; D ambiguous. Looked up from germline, CDR1 is KGHDR and CDR2 is SFDVKD. The V end was cut by 5 bases, the J end by 5 bases, with 11 bases between. The CDR3 is made up of 14 amino acids. The CDR3 here is CATSGNSLNEKLFF. DNA for the CDR3: TGTGCCACCAGTGGGAACAGTTTGAATGAAAAACTGTTTTTT.

V and J are TRBV19 and TRBJ1-3, with D unclear. V dropped 5 bases and J dropped 0 bases, with 11 bases sitting between them. From germline, CDR1 is LNHDA and CDR2 SQIVND (reference sequence). This CDR3 has 15 amino acids. The CDR3 sequence: CASSERGVSGNTIYF. CDR3 nucleotides: TGTGCCAGTAGTGAGCGTGGGGTCTCTGGAAACACCATATATTTT.

Comment on this clone: The same CDR3 also results from other DNA sequences found in this sample. V is TRBV18 and J is TRBJ1-1, with D tentatively TRBD1 (6 bases). Trimming took off 2 bases at V and 3 bases at J, with 7 bases between the two ends. Germline loops: CDR1 KGHSH, CDR2 LQKENI. CDR3 length: 13 residues. CDR3 nucleotides: TGTGCCAGCTCACCAGGGGGCGACACTGAAGCTTTCTTT. Translated, it gives CASSPGGDTEAFF.

The V gene is TRBV4-3, the J gene TRBJ2-7; TRBD2 matches at 7 bases. J gave up 2 bases and V 6 bases, and 10 bases lay outside the gene matches. In germline, CDR1 is LGHNA, CDR2 YSLEER. This CDR3 region has 15 residues. The CDR3 sequence: CASSRGDFLTYEQYF. The CDR3 DNA sequence: TGCGCCAGCAGTCGGGGGGACTTCCTGACCTACGAGCAGTACTTC.

This clone was seen only once. The V gene is TRBV4-3, the J gene TRBJ2-1; 9 bases line up with TRBD2. Losses at the gene ends were 3 bases for V and 11 bases for J; bases not matched to a gene: 5. This CDR3 contains 13 residues. Germline CDR1 LGHNA, CDR2 YSLEER. The CDR3 nucleotides read TGCGCCAGCAGCCAGGCTAGCGGGGAGCAGCAGTTCTTC. Translating it yields CASSQASGEQQFF.

The chain combines TRBV7-9 with TRBJ1-5; weak D call: TRBD1 (5 bases). Germline V CDR1 and CDR2: SEHNR, FQNEAQ (reference sequence). The CDR3 runs 14 residues. The V gene lost 5 bases and the J gene lost 3 bases, with 11 bases spanning the gap. The CDR3 nucleotides are TGTGCCAGCAGCCCCGACAGCCCCAATCAGCCCCAGCATTTT. Amino acid sequence: CASSPDSPNQPQHF.

The chain is built from TRBV6-5 and TRBJ2-3, with TRBD1 matching over 9 bases. CDR1 and CDR2 (germline): MNHEY, SVGAGI. J gave up 3 bases and V 6 bases, and 7 bases lay outside the gene matches. The CDR3 is 15 amino acids. This CDR3 reads CASSPGQGITDTQYF. CDR3 bases: TGTGCCAGCAGCCCGGGACAGGGTATTACAGATACGCAGTATTTT.

The chain uses TRBV6-6 and TRBJ1-1, with D unclear. The CDR3 has 15 residues. From germline, CDR1 is MNHNY and CDR2 SVGAGI (reference sequence). V was shortened by 2 bases and J by 1 base, with 11 bases between the two germline ends. The CDR3 DNA sequence: TGTGCCAGCAGTTACCCAAAAACGGGGAACACTGAAGCTTTCTTT. Translation: CASSYPKTGNTEAFF.

The chain combines TRBV9 with TRBJ2-5, with D perhaps matching TRBD1 (7 bases). The CDR3 loop spans 16 amino acids. The V gene's germline CDR1 is SGDLS and CDR2 YYNGEE. V lost 0 bases and J lost 4, with 16 bases in between. Here the CDR3 DNA reads TGTGCCAGCAGCGTAGGTGGGGCGCAGGGGGGAGAGACCCAGTACTTC. It yields the protein CASSVGGAQGGETQYF.

The chain uses TRBV27 and TRBJ1-4, with 7 bases lining up with TRBD1. Germline V lookup: CDR1 MNHEY, CDR2 SMNVEV (reference sequence). Trimming cost V 2 bases and J 2 bases; bases outside gene matches: 5. There are 16 residues in the CDR3. CDR3 in amino acids: CASSLRKGATNEKLFF. CDR3 nucleotides: TGTGCCAGCAGTTTACGTAAGGGGGCGACTAATGAAAAACTGTTTTTT.